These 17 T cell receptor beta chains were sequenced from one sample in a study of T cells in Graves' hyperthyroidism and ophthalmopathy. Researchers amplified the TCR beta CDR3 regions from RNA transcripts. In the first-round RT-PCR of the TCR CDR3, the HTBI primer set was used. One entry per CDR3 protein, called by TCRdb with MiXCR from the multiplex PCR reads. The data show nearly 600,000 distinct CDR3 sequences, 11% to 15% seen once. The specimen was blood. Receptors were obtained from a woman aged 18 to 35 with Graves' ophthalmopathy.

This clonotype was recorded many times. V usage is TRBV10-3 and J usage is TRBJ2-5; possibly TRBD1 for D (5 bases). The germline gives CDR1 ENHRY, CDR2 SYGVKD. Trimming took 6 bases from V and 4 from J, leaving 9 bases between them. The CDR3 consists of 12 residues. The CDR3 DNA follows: TGTGCCATCAGGGGGCGCGGAGAGACCCAGTACTTC. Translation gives CAIRGRGETQYF.

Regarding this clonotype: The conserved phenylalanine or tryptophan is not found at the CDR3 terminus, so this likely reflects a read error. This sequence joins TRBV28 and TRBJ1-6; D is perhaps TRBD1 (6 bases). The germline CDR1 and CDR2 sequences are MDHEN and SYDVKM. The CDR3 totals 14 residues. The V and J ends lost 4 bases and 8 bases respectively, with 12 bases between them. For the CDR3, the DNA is TGTGCCAGCAGTTGGGGGGACATCTATTCACCCCTCCACCTT. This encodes CASSWGDIYSPLHL.

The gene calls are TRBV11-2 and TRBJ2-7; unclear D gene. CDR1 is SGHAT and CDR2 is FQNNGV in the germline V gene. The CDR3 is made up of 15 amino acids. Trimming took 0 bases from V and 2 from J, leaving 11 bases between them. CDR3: CASSLELGSPYEQYF. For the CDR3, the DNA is TGTGCCAGCAGCTTAGAACTGGGATCCCCCTACGAGCAGTACTTC.

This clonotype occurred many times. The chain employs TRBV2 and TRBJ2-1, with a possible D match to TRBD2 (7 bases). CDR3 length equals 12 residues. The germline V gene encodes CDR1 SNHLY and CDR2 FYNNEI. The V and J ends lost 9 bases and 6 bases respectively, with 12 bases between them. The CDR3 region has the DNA TGTGCCAGAGGGGGGGGGGGCAATGAGCAGTTCTTC. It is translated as CARGGGGNEQFF.

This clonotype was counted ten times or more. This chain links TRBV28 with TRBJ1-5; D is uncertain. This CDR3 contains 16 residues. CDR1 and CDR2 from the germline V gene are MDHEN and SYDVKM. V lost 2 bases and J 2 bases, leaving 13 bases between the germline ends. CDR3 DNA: TGTGCCAGCAGTTTAGTAGGTAGTGCTCGCAATCAGCCCCAGCATTTT. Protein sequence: CASSLVGSARNQPQHF.

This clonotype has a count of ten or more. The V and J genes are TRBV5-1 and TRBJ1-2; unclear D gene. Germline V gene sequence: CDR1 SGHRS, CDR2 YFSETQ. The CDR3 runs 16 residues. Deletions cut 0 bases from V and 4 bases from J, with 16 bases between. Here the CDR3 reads CASSLDGRIDTYGYTF. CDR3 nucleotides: TGCGCCAGCAGCTTGGACGGGAGAATCGACACCTATGGCTACACCTTC.

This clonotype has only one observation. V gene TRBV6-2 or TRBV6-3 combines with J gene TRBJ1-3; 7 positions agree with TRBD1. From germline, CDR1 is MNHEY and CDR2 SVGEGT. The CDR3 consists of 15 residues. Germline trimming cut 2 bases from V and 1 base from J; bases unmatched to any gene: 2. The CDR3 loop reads CASSYDRASGNTIYF. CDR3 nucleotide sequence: TGTGCCAGCAGTTACGACAGGGCGTCTGGAAACACCATATATTTT.

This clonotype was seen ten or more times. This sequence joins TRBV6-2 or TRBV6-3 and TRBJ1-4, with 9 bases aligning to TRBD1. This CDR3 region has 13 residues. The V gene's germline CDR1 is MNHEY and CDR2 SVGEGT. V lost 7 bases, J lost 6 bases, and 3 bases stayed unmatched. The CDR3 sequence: CASTGTGHEKLFF. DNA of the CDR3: TGTGCCAGCACCGGGACAGGGCATGAAAAACTGTTTTTT.

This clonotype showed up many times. The CDR3 sequence: CSARDLGYGELFF. The CDR3 bases are TGCAGTGCTAGAGATCTCGGTTACGGGGAGCTGTTTTTT. The rearrangement links TRBV20-1 to TRBJ2-2; D is unclear. This CDR3 comprises 13 residues. V was trimmed by 0 bases and J by 7 bases, leaving 9 bases between them. Germline V gene lookup returns CDR1 DFQATT and CDR2 SNEGSKA (reference sequence).

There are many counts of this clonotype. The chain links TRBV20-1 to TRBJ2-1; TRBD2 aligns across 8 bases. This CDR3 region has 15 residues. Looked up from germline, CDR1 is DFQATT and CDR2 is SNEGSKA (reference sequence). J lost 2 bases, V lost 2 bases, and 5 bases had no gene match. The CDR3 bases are TGCAGTGCTAGACTAAGCGGGAGTCCCTACAATGAGCAGTTCTTC. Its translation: CSARLSGSPYNEQFF.

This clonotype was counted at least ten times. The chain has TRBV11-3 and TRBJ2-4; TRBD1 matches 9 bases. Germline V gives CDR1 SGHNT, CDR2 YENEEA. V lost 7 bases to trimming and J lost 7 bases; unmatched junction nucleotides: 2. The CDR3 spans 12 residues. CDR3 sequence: CASTDRGNIQYF. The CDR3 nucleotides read TGTGCCAGCACAGACAGGGGGAACATTCAGTACTTC.

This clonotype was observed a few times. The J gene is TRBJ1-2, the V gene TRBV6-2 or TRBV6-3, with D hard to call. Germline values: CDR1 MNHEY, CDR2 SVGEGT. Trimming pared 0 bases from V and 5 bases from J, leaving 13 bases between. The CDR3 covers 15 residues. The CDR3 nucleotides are TGTGCCAGCAGTTACTCGAGGGCAGGCCCTTATGGCTACACCTTC. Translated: CASSYSRAGPYGYTF.

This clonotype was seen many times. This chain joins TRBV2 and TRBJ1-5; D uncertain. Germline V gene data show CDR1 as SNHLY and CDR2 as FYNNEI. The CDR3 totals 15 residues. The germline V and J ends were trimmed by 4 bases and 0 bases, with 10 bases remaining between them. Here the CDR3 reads CASSAWQDSNQPQHF. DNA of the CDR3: TGTGCCAGCAGTGCTTGGCAGGATAGCAATCAGCCCCAGCATTTT.

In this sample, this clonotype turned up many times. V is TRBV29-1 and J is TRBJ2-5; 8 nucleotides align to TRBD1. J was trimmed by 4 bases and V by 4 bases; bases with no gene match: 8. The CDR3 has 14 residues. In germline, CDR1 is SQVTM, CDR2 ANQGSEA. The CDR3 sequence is CSVVGQGATETQYF. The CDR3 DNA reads TGCAGCGTTGTGGGGCAGGGGGCAACAGAGACCCAGTACTTC.

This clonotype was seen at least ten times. CDR3 nucleotides: TGTGCCAGCAGCCTCAGGTTAAGTTACACTGAAGCTTTCTTT. Translating it yields CASSLRLSYTEAFF. This chain links TRBV7-8 with TRBJ1-1; no clear D. CDR3 length: 14 residues. The ends were cut back, 5 bases at V and 3 bases at J, with 13 bases in the middle. Germline CDR1 is SGHVS and CDR2 is FQNEAQ.

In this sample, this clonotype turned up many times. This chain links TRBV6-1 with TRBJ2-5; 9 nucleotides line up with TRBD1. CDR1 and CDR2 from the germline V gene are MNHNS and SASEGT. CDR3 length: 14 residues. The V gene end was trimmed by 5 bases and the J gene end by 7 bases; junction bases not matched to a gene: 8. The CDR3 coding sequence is TGTGCCAGCAGTTATGGGGACAGGGAAGGGACCCAGTACTTC. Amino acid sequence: CASSYGDREGTQYF.

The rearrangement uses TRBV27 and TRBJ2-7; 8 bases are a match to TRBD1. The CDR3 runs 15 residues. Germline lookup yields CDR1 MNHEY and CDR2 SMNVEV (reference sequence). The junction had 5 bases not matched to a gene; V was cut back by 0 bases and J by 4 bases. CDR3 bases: TGTGCCAGCAGTTTATCGAGGGACAGGAATTACGAGCAGTACTTC. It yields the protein CASSLSRDRNYEQYF.